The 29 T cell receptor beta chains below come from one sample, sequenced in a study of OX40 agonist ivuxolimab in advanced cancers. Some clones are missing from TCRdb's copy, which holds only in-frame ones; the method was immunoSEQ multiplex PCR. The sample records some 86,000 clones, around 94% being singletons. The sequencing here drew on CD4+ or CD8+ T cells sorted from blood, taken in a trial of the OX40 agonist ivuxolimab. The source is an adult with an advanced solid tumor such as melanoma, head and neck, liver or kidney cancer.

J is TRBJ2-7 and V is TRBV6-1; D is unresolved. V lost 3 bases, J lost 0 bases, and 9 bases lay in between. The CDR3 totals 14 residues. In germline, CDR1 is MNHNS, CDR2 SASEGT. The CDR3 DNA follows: TGTGCCAGCAGTGATTTTGGCAGCTCCTACGAGCAGTACTTC. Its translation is CASSDFGSSYEQYF.

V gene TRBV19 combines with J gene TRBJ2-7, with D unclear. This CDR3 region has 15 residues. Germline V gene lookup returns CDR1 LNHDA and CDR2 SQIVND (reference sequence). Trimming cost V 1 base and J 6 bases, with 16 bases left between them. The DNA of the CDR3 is TGTGCCAGTAGTATAGGATTGGACGGCTGGTCCGAGCAGTACTTC. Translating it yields CASSIGLDGWSEQYF.

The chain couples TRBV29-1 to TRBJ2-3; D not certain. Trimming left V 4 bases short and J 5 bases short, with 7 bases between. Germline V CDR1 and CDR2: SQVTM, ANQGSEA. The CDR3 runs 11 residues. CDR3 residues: CSVGPRDTQYF. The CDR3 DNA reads TGCAGCGTTGGCCCCAGAGATACGCAGTATTTT.

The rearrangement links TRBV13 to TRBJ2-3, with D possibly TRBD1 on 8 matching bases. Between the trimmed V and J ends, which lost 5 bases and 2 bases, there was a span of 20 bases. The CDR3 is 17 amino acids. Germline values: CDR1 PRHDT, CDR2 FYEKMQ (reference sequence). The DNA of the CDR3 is TGTGCCAGCAGCCTCCGACAGGGGAGGGTAGCCACAGATACGCAGTATTTT. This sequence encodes CASSLRQGRVATDTQYF.

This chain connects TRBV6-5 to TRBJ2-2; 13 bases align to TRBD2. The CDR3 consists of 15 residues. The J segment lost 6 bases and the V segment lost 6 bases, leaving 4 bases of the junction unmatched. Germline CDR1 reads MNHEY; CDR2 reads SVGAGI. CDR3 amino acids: CASSRGLAGSGELFF. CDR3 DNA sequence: TGTGCCAGCAGCCGGGGACTAGCGGGGTCCGGGGAGCTGTTTTTT.

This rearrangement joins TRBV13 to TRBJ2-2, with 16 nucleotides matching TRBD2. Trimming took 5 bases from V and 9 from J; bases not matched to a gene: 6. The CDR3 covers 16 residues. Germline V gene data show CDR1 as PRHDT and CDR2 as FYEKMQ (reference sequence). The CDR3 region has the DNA TGTGCCAGCAGCATTGGGACTAGCGGGAGGGCCAGGGAGCTGTTTTTT. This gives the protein CASSIGTSGRARELFF.

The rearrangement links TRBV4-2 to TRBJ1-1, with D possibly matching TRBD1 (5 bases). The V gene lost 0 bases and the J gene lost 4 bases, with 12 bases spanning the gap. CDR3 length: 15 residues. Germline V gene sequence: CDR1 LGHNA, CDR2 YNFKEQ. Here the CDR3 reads CASSQDFPQGTEAFF. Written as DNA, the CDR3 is TGTGCCAGCAGCCAAGATTTTCCCCAGGGCACTGAAGCTTTCTTT.

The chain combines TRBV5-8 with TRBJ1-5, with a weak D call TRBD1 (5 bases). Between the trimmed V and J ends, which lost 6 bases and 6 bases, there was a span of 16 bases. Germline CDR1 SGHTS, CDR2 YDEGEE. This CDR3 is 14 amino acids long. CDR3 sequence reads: CASTPRQGGQPQHF. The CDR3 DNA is TGTGCCAGCACCCCCCGGCAGGGAGGTCAGCCCCAGCATTTT.

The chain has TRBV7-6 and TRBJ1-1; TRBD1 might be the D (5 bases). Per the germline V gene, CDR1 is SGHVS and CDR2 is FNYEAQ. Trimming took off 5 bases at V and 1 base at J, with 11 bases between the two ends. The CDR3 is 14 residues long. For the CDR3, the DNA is TGTGCCAGCAGCGTCATTACAGGGAACACTGAAGCTTTCTTT. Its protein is CASSVITGNTEAFF.

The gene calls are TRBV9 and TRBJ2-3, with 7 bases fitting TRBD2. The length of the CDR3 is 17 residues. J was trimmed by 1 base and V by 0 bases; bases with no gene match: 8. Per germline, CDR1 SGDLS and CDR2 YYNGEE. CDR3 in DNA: TGTGCCAGCAGCGTAGGCGGGGGAGATCGGGGCACAGATACGCAGTATTTT. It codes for CASSVGGGDRGTDTQYF.

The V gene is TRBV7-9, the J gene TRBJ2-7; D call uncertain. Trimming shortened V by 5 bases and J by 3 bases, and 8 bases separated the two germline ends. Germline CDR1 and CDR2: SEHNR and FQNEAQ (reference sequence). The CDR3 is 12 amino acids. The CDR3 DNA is TGTGCCAGCAGCCCGGACCTCTACGAGCAGTACTTC. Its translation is CASSPDLYEQYF. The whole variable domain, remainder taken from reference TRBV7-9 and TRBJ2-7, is DTGVSQNPRHKITKRGQNVTFRCDPISEHNRLYWYRQTLGQGPEFLTYFQNEAQLEKSRLLSDRFSAERPKGSFSTLEIQRTEQGDSAMYLCASSPDLYEQYFGPGTRLTVT.

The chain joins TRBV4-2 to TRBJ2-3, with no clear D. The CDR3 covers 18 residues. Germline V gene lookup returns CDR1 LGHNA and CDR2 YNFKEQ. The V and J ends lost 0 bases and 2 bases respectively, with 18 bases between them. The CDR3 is CASSQDLSNHDHTDTQYF. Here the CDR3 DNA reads TGTGCCAGCAGCCAAGATCTGTCTAACCACGACCACACAGATACGCAGTATTTT.

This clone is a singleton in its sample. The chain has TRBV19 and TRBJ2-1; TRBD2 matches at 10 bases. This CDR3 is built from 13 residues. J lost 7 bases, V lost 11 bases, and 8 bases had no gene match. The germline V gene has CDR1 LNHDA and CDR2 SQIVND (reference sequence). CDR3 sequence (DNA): TGTGCCGCCGCTAGCGGGAGTTGGAATGAGCAGTTCTTC. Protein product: CAAASGSWNEQFF.

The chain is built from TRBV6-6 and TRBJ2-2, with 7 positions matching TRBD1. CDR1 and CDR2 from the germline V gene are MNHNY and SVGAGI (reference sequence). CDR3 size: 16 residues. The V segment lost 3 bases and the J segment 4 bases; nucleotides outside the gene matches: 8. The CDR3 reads CASSYQTGRFTGELFF. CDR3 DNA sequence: TGTGCCAGCAGTTATCAGACAGGGCGATTCACCGGGGAGCTGTTTTTT.

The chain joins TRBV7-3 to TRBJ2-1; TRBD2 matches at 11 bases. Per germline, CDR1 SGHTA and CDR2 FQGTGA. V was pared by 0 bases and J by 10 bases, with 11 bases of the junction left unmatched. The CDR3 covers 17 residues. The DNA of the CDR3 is TGTGCCAGCAGCTTAACCGGGACTAGCGGTTCCCGAGGGGAGCAGTTCTTC. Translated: CASSLTGTSGSRGEQFF.

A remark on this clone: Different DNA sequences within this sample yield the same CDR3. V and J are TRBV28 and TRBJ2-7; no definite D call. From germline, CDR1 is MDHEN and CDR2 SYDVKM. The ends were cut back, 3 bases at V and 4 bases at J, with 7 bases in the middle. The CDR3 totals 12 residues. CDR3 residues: CASSLGGYEQYF. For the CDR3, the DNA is TGTGCCAGCAGTTTGGGCGGATACGAGCAGTACTTC.

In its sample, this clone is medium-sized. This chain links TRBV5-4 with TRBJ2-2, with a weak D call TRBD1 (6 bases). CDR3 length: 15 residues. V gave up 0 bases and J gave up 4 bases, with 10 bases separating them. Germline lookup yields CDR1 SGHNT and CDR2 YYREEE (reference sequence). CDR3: CASSLARGITGELFF. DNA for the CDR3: TGTGCCAGCAGCTTGGCCAGGGGTATCACCGGGGAGCTGTTTTTT.

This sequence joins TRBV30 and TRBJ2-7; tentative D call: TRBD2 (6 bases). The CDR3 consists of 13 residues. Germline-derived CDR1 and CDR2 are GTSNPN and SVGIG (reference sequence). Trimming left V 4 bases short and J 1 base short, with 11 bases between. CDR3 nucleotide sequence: TGTGCCTGGAATCACGGAGGGTCCTACGAGCAGTACTTC. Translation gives CAWNHGGSYEQYF.

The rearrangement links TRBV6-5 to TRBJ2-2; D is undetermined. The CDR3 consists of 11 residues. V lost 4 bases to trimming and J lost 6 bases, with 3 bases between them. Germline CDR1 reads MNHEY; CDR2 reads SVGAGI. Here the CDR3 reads CASSSAGELFF. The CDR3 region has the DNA TGTGCCAGCAGTTCGGCCGGGGAGCTGTTTTTT.

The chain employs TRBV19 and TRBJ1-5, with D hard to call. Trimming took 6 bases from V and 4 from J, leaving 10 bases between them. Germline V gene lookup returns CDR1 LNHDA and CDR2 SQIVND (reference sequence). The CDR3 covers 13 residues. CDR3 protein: CASRTLANQPQHF. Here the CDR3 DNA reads TGTGCCAGTAGAACCTTAGCAAATCAGCCCCAGCATTTT.

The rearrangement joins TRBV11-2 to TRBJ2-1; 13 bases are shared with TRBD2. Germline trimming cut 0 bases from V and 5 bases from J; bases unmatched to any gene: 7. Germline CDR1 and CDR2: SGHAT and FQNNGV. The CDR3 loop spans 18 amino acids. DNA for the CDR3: TGTGCCAGCAGCTTAGATCCTTTCGGGACTAGCGGGAACAATGAGCAGTTCTTC. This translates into CASSLDPFGTSGNNEQFF.

The CDR3 region has the DNA TGTGCCAGCAGTCACCCTGGCAATGAGCAGTTCTTC. Protein product: CASSHPGNEQFF. The rearrangement joins TRBV25-1 to TRBJ2-1; no firm D call. The CDR3 runs 12 residues. Germline V gene data show CDR1 as MGHDK and CDR2 as SYGVNS. Trimming stripped 5 bases from V and 6 bases from J, with 8 bases between. The entire variable domain, with the rest obtained from reference TRBV25-1 and TRBJ2-1, is as follows: EADIYQTPRYLVIGTGKKITLECSQTMGHDKMYWYQQDPGMELHLIHYSYGVNSTEKGDLSSESTVSRIRTEHFPLTLESARPSHTSQYLCASSHPGNEQFFGPGTRLTVL.

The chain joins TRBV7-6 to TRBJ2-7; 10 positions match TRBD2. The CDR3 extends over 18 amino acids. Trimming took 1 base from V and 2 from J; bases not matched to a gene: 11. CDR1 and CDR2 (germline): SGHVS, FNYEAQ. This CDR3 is CASSLGLAGERSTYEQYF. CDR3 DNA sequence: TGTGCCAGCAGCTTAGGCCTAGCGGGGGAGCGCTCAACCTACGAGCAGTACTTC.

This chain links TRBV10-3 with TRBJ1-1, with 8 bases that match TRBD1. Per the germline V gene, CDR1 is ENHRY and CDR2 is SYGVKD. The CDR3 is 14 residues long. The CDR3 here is CGAQGGPMNTEAFF. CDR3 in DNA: TGTGGCGCACAGGGGGGTCCAATGAACACTGAAGCTTTCTTT.

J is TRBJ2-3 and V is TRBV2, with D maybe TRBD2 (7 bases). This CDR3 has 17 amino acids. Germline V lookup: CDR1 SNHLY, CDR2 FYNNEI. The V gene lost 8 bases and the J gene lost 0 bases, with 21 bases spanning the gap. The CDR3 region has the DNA TGTGCCAGCCTAGTAGGGGGAGGGCGAGATAGCACAGATACGCAGTATTTT. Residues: CASLVGGGRDSTDTQYF. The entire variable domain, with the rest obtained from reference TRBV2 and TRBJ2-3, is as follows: EPEVTQTPSHQVTQMGQEVILRCVPISNHLYFYWYRQILGQKVEFLVSFYNNEISEKSEIFDDQFSVERPDGSNFTLKIRSTKLEDSAMYFCASLVGGGRDSTDTQYFGPGTRLTVL.

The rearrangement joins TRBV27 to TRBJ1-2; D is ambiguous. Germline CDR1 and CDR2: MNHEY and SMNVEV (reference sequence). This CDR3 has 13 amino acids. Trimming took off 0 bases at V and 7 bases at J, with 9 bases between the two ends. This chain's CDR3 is CASSLSPVLGYTF. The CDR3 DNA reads TGTGCCAGCAGTTTATCTCCCGTCCTTGGCTACACCTTC.

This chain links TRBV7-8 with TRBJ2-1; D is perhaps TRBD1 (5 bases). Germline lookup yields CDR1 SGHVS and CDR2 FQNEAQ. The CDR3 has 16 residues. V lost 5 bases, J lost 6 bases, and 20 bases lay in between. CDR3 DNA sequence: TGTGCCAGCAGCCAACCAGCTGGGGCATCTAGCAATGAGCAGTTCTTC. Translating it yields CASSQPAGASSNEQFF.

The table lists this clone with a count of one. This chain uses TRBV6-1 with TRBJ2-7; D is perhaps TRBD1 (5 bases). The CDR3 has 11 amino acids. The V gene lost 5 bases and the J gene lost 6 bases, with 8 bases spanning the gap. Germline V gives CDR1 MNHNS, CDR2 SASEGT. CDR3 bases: TGTGCCAGCAGTCAACAGGTCGAGCAGTACTTC. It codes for CASSQQVEQYF.

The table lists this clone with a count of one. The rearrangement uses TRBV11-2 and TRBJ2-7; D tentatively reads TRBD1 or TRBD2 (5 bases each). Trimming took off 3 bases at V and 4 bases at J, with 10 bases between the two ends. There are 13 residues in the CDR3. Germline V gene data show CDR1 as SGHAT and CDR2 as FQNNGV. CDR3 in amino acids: CASSFGAFYEQYF. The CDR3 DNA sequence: TGTGCCAGCAGCTTCGGGGCTTTTTACGAGCAGTACTTC.